This entry describes one T cell receptor beta chain. The CDR3 totals 16 residues. CDR1 is SGHAT, CDR2 FQNNGV, per germline. Trimming left V 4 bases short and J 2 bases short, with 17 bases between. The data stem from a study of CD8 T cells in Susac syndrome. The authors sequenced TCR beta from blood CD8+ and CD4+ T cells. TEMRA cells were enriched by FACS, and CD4+ and CD8+ T cells were negatively isolated. Reverse transcription of roughly 0.45 to 1 ug RNA was performed with random hexamers. The amplification used immunoSEQ multiplex PCR on TCR beta CDR3; it spanned 54 Vbeta and 13 Jbeta. MiXCR, run by TCRdb on the immunoSEQ multiplex PCR reads, gives a single entry per CDR3 protein. The top ten clones hold around 0.072% of a sample with about 250,000 distinct CDR3 sequences, roughly 93% of them seen once.

This clonotype was obtained from a human donor with multiple sclerosis. Sequences were obtained from CD4+ T cells from PBMCs. The chain joins TRBV11-2 to TRBJ1-1; maybe TRBD1 (5 bases). This chain's CDR3 is CASSSVRGRRNTEAFF. In DNA form, the CDR3 reads TGTGCCAGCAGCTCCGTGAGGGGAAGGAGAAACACTGAAGCTTTCTTT.